Below, one TCR beta chain is given with its context. As yet, its antigen is unknown. This sample stems from a study of Graves' ophthalmopathy and Graves' hyperthyroidism. As the template, RNA transcripts were used to amplify TCR beta CDR3 regions. HTBI primers served in a first-round RT-PCR, which a second-round multiplex PCR followed. MiXCR was run by TCRdb on the multiplex PCR reads, yielding one entry per CDR3 protein. Of under 250,000 distinct CDR3 sequences in the sample, under 30% were seen once. Study results and caveats: Most expanded clonotypes from thyroid (those above 0.001 frequency) were also found in blood.

The specimen sequenced was peripheral blood. The receptor comes from a man aged 50 to 60 with Graves' ophthalmopathy.

CDR3 region: CATTKGVQETQYF. CDR3 DNA sequence: TGTGCCACGACGAAGGGGGTCCAAGAGACCCAGTACTTC. This chain uses TRBV28 with TRBJ2-5; a possible D gene is TRBD1 (6 bases). The germline CDR1 and CDR2 sequences are MDHEN and SYDVKM. Trimming shortened V by 10 bases and J by 1 base, and 13 bases separated the two germline ends. This CDR3 region has 13 residues.